This T cell receptor beta chain appears in the sequencing data of a study of sequential checkpoint blockade in melanoma. V dropped 0 bases and J dropped 2; count of bases not matched to a gene: 4. Per germline, CDR1 SGDLS and CDR2 YYNGEE. The CDR3 sequence is 15 residues long. The treatment denotes: randomized to nivolumab then ipilimumab (arm A) or the reverse (arm B). Data came from immunoSEQ multiplex PCR; TCRdb stores just in-frame clones and leaves some out. The repertoire has about 6,300 clones, roughly 19% of them found once; the top ten carry roughly 16%. The material was tumor tissue (inferred from file names), obtained from a patient given nivolumab and ipilimumab in sequence. This rearrangement joins TRBV9 to TRBJ1-2, with 7 bases that match TRBD1. The source of this sequence is a human donor with melanoma. This chain's CDR3 is CASSVEVGQNYGYTF. The CDR3 coding sequence is TGTGCCAGCAGCGTAGAGGTGGGACAGAACTATGGCTACACCTTC.